This T cell receptor (beta chain) was retrieved from a study of T cell responses to AZD1222 COVID-19 vaccine. As for the study in general: Doses given second, at about 4 or about 12 weeks, were pooled. Study findings and constraints: Unmutated variant regions are reportedly the target of nearly half of TCRs that are spike-specific.

CDR3 length: 16 amino acids. The V segment lost 3 bases and the J segment 2 bases; nucleotides outside the gene matches: 8. CDR1 and CDR2 (germline): SNHLY, FYNNEI. The method was immunoSEQ multiplex PCR; TCRdb's version includes in-frame clones alone and lacks a portion of them. The sample includes some 180,000 clones, about nine tenths of them seen just once. Concerning this clone itself: Its target is unknown.

The sequence was collected from an adult in good health. This chain uses TRBV2 with TRBJ2-3, with 7 bases matching TRBD2. The starting material was peripheral blood, obtained on day 0 of AZD1222 vaccination. CDR3: CASSEAPSGVTDTQYF. CDR3 DNA: TGTGCCAGCAGTGAGGCCCCTAGCGGCGTCACAGATACGCAGTATTTT.